This TCR beta chain was sequenced in a study of T-cell reconstitution after alpha-beta-depleted transplantation in children. The CDR3 extends over 13 amino acids. Germline V lookup: CDR1 MNHEY, CDR2 SMNVEV (reference sequence). V shed 6 bases and J 4 bases; nucleotides not matched to a gene: 4. Unique molecular identifiers were used to barcode this TCRbeta library. TCRdb independently ran MiXCR on the PCR reads; one entry per CDR3 protein. The sample includes some 240,000 distinct CDR3 sequences, about 9.6% of them seen just once. This rearrangement joins TRBV27 to TRBJ2-5; 8 bases are a match to TRBD1. Specimen: PBMCs from the stem cell graft donor, collected from the stem cell graft. This sequence originates from a human donor who donated a stem cell graft to a child with SCID. The CDR3 here is CASSHRGAETQYF. DNA of the CDR3: TGTGCCAGCAGCCACAGGGGGGCAGAGACCCAGTACTTC.